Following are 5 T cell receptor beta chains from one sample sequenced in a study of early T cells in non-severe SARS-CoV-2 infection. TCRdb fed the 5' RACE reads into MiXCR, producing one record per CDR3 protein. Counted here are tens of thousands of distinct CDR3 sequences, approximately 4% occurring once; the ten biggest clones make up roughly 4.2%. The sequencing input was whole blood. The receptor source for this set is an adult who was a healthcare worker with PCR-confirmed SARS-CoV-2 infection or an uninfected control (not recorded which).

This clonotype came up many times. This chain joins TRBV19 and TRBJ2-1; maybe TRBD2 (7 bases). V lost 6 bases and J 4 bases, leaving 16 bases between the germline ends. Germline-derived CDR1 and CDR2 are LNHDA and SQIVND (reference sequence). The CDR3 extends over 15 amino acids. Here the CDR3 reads CASRIQGREYNEQFF. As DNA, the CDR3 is TGTGCCAGTAGAATTCAGGGGCGGGAGTACAATGAGCAGTTCTTC.

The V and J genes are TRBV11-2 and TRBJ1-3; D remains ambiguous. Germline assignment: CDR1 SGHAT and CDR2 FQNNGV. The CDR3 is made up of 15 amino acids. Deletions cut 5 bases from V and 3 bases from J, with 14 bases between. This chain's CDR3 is CASSLRWGNGNTIYF. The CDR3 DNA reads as TGTGCCAGCAGCCTCCGTTGGGGAAATGGAAACACCATATATTTT.

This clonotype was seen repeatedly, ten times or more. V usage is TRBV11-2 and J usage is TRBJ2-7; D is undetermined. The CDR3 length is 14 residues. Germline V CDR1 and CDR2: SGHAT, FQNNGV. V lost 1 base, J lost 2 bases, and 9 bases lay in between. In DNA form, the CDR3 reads TGTGCCAGCAGCTTAGGCCCGGAGACCTACGAGCAGTACTTC. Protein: CASSLGPETYEQYF.

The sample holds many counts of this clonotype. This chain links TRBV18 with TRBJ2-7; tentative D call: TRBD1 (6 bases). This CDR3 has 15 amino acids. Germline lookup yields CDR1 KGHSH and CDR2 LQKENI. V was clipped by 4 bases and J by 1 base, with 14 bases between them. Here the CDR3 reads CASSQTGIGSYEQYF. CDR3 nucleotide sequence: TGTGCCAGCTCACAAACAGGGATTGGGTCCTACGAGCAGTACTTC.

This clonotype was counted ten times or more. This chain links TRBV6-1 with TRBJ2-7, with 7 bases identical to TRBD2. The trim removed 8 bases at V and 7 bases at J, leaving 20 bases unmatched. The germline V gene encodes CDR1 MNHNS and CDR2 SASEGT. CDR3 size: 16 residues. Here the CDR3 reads CASARGASGQRGEQYF. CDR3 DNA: TGTGCCAGCGCCCGTGGGGCTAGCGGTCAACGAGGGGAGCAGTACTTC.